The source of this TCR beta chain is a study of CD8 T cells in Susac syndrome. Study in general: Within the sequenced group of Susac syndrome patients, over five showed active disease and about 8 were in remission.

Sequencing of TCR beta was performed on blood CD8+ T cells and on blood CD4+ T cells. Reverse transcription used 0.5 to 1 ug RNA and random hexamers. immunoSEQ multiplex PCR amplified TCR beta CDR3 across 54 Vbeta, 13 Jbeta. TCRdb itself ran the immunoSEQ multiplex PCR reads through MiXCR, one entry per CDR3 protein. The sample has roughly 190,000 distinct CDR3 sequences; more than 90% are singletons. The sequence was collected from a human donor with Susac syndrome. Sequencing was done on a sample of CD4+ T cells from PBMCs.

CDR3 region: CASSLDKLNGYTF. CDR3 DNA: TGTGCCAGCAGCCTCGACAAACTCAATGGCTACACCTTC. V gene TRBV14 combines with J gene TRBJ1-2; D is unresolved. Trimming stripped 4 bases from V and 6 bases from J, with 12 bases between. The CDR3 is 13 residues long. Germline CDR1 SGHDN, CDR2 FVKESK.